These 16 T cell receptor beta chains were sequenced from one sample in a study of T cell repertoires in cytomegalovirus infection. No antigen has been assigned to these receptors. TCRdb itself ran the reads through MiXCR, one entry per CDR3 protein. Of some 900,000 distinct CDR3 sequences in the sample, 30% to 35% are singletons; the top ten hold roughly an eighth. Sequencing used cultured CD8+ T cells from PBMCs, obtained from culture after CMV antigen stimulation. The receptors were gathered from a human donor in good health (CMV status not recorded). Some clones in this sample may be carry-over from other donors' samples.

This chain connects TRBV28 to TRBJ2-2; a possible D gene is TRBD2 (5 bases). The V gene lost 8 bases and the J gene lost 2 bases, with 15 bases spanning the gap. Germline V gene lookup returns CDR1 MDHEN and CDR2 SYDVKM. The CDR3 is made up of 15 amino acids. In DNA form, the CDR3 reads TGTGCCAGCGCCGGCCGCACGGGAAACACCGGGGAGCTGTTTTTT. Protein sequence: CASAGRTGNTGELFF.

The chain combines TRBV7-3 with TRBJ2-3, with TRBD2 matching 14 bases. Germline CDR1 is SGHTA and CDR2 is FQGTGA. The J segment lost 2 bases and the V segment lost 5 bases, leaving 9 bases of the junction unmatched. The length of the CDR3 is 18 residues. In DNA, the CDR3 is TGTGCCAGCAGCCCGGGACTAGCGGGGGTTCACGCCACAGATACGCAGTATTTT. Translated, it gives CASSPGLAGVHATDTQYF.

The chain is built from TRBV6-2 or TRBV6-3 and TRBJ1-5; D gene uncertain. The ends were cut back, 2 bases at V and 5 bases at J, with 7 bases in the middle. Germline V gene sequence: CDR1 MNHEY, CDR2 SVGEGT. The CDR3 consists of 13 residues. In DNA form, the CDR3 reads TGTGCCAGCAGTTACGGGCAGTATCAGCCCCAGCATTTT. Translation: CASSYGQYQPQHF.

This clonotype was observed a handful of times. The chain employs TRBV27 and TRBJ2-5; D is perhaps TRBD1 (6 bases). The germline V gene encodes CDR1 MNHEY and CDR2 SMNVEV (reference sequence). Trimming removed 7 bases from V and 3 bases from J, with 18 bases in between. CDR3 length: 15 amino acids. The CDR3, as DNA: TGTGCCAGCACCCCGCTCTGGTCAGGGGAAGAGACCCAGTACTTC. It translates to CASTPLWSGEETQYF.

The chain carries TRBV7-6 and TRBJ2-7; 7 nucleotides align to TRBD1. The CDR3 covers 15 residues. The V segment lost 1 base and the J segment 4 bases; nucleotides outside the gene matches: 7. Germline V gives CDR1 SGHVS, CDR2 FNYEAQ. The CDR3 loop reads CASSLVRDRVYEQYF. The CDR3 DNA is TGTGCCAGCAGCTTAGTGCGTGACAGGGTGTACGAGCAGTACTTC.

The chain combines TRBV11-2 with TRBJ1-2; TRBD1 might be the D (6 bases). CDR3 length equals 14 residues. Germline loops: CDR1 SGHAT, CDR2 FQNNGV. V lost 8 bases, J lost 5 bases, and 18 bases lay in between. The CDR3 DNA follows: TGTGCCAGCTTCCCGGACAGTATTCTTTATGGCTACACCTTC. The encoded protein is CASFPDSILYGYTF. Together with reference TRBV11-2 and TRBJ1-2, the CDR3 gives the full variable domain: EAGVAQSPRYKIIEKRQSVAFWCNPISGHATLYWYQQILGQGPKLLIQFQNNGVVDDSQLPKDRFSAERLKGVDSTLKIQPAKLEDSAVYLCASFPDSILYGYTFGSGTRLTVV.

In its sample, this clonotype was seen many times. The chain's CDR3 is CASSLDYQETQYF. Here the CDR3 DNA reads TGTGCCAGCAGCCTTGACTACCAAGAGACCCAGTACTTC. The chain employs TRBV11-2 and TRBJ2-5; unclear D gene. V gave up 5 bases and J gave up 0 bases, with 7 bases separating them. The CDR3 is 13 residues long. Germline V gene lookup returns CDR1 SGHAT and CDR2 FQNNGV.

V and J are TRBV29-1 and TRBJ2-3; D not resolved. Germline assignment: CDR1 SQVTM and CDR2 ANQGSEA. Trimming shortened V by 0 bases and J by 4 bases, and 5 bases separated the two germline ends. The CDR3 consists of 12 residues. For the CDR3, the DNA is TGCAGCGTTGAAGAGCCGGCAGATACGCAGTATTTT. Its protein product is CSVEEPADTQYF.

The rearrangement joins TRBV27 to TRBJ1-4; maybe TRBD1 (5 bases). V lost 5 bases and J lost 8, with 12 bases in between. Per germline, CDR1 MNHEY and CDR2 SMNVEV (reference sequence). The CDR3 contains 13 residues. In DNA, the CDR3 is TGTGCCAGCAGTCCAGGGATATACGAAAAACTGTTTTTT. This encodes CASSPGIYEKLFF. Full variable domain (outside the CDR3, taken from reference TRBV27 and TRBJ1-4): EAQVTQNPRYLITVTGKKLTVTCSQNMNHEYMSWYRQDPGLGLRQIYYSMNVEVTDKGDVPEGYKVSRKEKRNFPLILESPSPNQTSLYFCASSPGIYEKLFFGSGTQLSVL.

This clonotype was observed at least ten times. The rearrangement joins TRBV19 to TRBJ1-2; D gene uncertain. V was cut by 1 base and J by 4 bases, with 7 bases left in between. This CDR3 has 13 amino acids. Germline CDR1 and CDR2: LNHDA and SQIVND (reference sequence). The CDR3 sequence is CASSIGPGYGYTF. CDR3 nucleotides: TGTGCCAGTAGTATAGGACCGGGCTATGGCTACACCTTC. Drawing the rest from reference TRBV19 and TRBJ1-2, the complete variable domain is DGGITQSPKYLFRKEGQNVTLSCEQNLNHDAMYWYRQDPGQGLRLIYYSQIVNDFQKGDIAEGYSVSREKKESFPLTVTSAQKNPTAFYLCASSIGPGYGYTFGSGTRLTVV.

V gene TRBV2 combines with J gene TRBJ2-1, with 10 positions matching TRBD2. With V trimmed by 4 bases and J by 0 bases, 12 bases remained unmatched. Germline V gene data show CDR1 as SNHLY and CDR2 as FYNNEI. This CDR3 is built from 19 residues. The CDR3 nucleotides are TGTGCCAGCAGTGTTGGTCTAGCGGGGGCCGAGAGCTCCTACAATGAGCAGTTCTTC. Translated: CASSVGLAGAESSYNEQFF.

This clonotype has a handful of counts. The CDR3 sequence is CASSFGTAMNTEAFF. CDR3 nucleotide sequence: TGTGCCAGCAGTTTTGGGACAGCGATGAACACTGAAGCTTTCTTT. This chain uses TRBV12-3 or TRBV12-4 with TRBJ1-1; 7 bases map to TRBD1. Trimming took 3 bases from V and 0 from J; bases not matched to a gene: 4. The CDR3 contains 15 residues.

This chain uses TRBV6-2 or TRBV6-3 with TRBJ1-5; no firm D call. The CDR3 runs to 14 residues. With 3 bases removed from V and 4 bases from J, the gap between germline ends came to 10 bases. Germline V lookup: CDR1 MNHEY, CDR2 SVGEGT. This CDR3 is CASSYRERNQPQHF. The CDR3, as DNA: TGTGCCAGCAGTTATAGGGAGAGGAATCAGCCCCAGCATTTT.

This clonotype came up many times. This chain joins TRBV7-2 and TRBJ2-7; perhaps D is TRBD1 or TRBD2 (7 bases each). Germline V gene lookup returns CDR1 SGHTA and CDR2 FQGNSA. The CDR3 extends over 14 amino acids. V was clipped by 5 bases and J by 2 bases, with 13 bases between them. DNA for the CDR3: TGTGCCAGCAGCCCAGCAGGGGGGGCCTACGAGCAGTACTTC. It yields the protein CASSPAGGAYEQYF.

V gene TRBV6-2 or TRBV6-3 combines with J gene TRBJ2-7; the D call may be TRBD1 or TRBD2 (5 bases each). Trimming took off 5 bases at V and 7 bases at J, with 21 bases between the two ends. Germline CDR1 MNHEY, CDR2 SVGEGT. The CDR3 length is 15 residues. For the CDR3, the DNA is TGTGCCAGCAGTCTTAGTGGGTCTCTGAGGGGAGAGCAGTACGTC. Translated: CASSLSGSLRGEQYV.

The rearrangement links TRBV4-1 to TRBJ2-1, with D possibly being TRBD2 (6 bases). CDR1 MGHRA and CDR2 YSYEKL come from the germline V gene. The CDR3 loop spans 18 amino acids. Trimming took 1 base from V and 1 from J, leaving 17 bases between them. The CDR3 coding sequence is TGCGCCAGCAGCCAAGTGGGCCCCGGCGGGGTATCCTACAATGAGCAGTTCTTC. It yields the protein CASSQVGPGGVSYNEQFF.